The source of this T cell receptor (beta chain) is a study of blood T cell repertoires in COVID-19. Clones were sequenced by immunoSEQ multiplex PCR, and TCRdb holds only the in-frame ones, with some missing. This table holds tens of thousands of clones, about 88% found once. This CDR3 contains 18 residues. CDR1 and CDR2 from the germline V gene are SGHVS and FQNEAQ. Trimming removed 5 bases from V and 5 bases from J; junction bases left unmatched: 12. The chain employs TRBV7-8 and TRBJ2-4, with 13 bases lining up with TRBD2. The clonotype originates from a human donor in a cohort sampled during active COVID-19. Sequenced sample: peripheral blood. The CDR3 loop reads CASSHRLAGGRGENIQYF. The CDR3 DNA follows: TGTGCCAGCAGCCACCGACTAGCGGGGGGACGTGGGGAAAACATTCAGTACTTC.